This T cell receptor (beta chain) is drawn from a study of T cell responses to AZD1222 COVID-19 vaccine. Study-wide findings and caveats: Per reports, nearly half of all spike-specific TCRs target regions that are unmutated in variants. Spike-specific TCRs gained breadth and depth after people received two AZD1222 doses. Possibly, clonal diversity was underestimated; donors were largely white British and included more females. It was only after the peak T cell response that any repertoires were sampled.

V shed 5 bases and J shed 4 bases, with 20 bases lying between them. In germline, CDR1 is SGHTA, CDR2 FQGTGA. The CDR3 runs to 16 residues. Here immunoSEQ multiplex PCR was the method, and the copy in TCRdb shows in-frame clones only, minus some. The sample lists under 150,000 clones, 92% occurring once. As for this clone: The antigen is unknown.

The sequenced sample was peripheral blood, obtained 28 days after the second AZD1222 dose. The chain combines TRBV7-3 with TRBJ1-2, with a tentative D call TRBD1 (5 bases). This receptor was obtained from an adult who received the AZD1222 COVID-19 vaccine. The CDR3 protein is CASSPRGGEGIYGYTF. The CDR3 DNA reads as TGTGCCAGCAGCCCCCGGGGAGGGGAGGGGATCTATGGCTACACCTTC.